These T cell receptor beta chains were read from a single sample in a study of T cells in Graves' hyperthyroidism and ophthalmopathy. TCRdb passed the multiplex PCR reads through MiXCR, listing each CDR3 protein once. The sample consists of roughly 750,000 distinct CDR3 sequences, approximately 16% of them appearing once. The material sequenced was blood. These receptors were obtained from a young man with Graves' hyperthyroidism. Both conserved end residues are trimmed from each CDR3.

v_gene	j_gene	CDR3aa
TRBV18	TRBJ1-5	ASSQMGNQPQH
TRBV30	TRBJ2-3	AWSAGGGADRNTQY
TRBV30	TRBJ2-1	AWSAPEQSSYNEQF
TRBV14	TRBJ1-1	ASSQGPRVVTEAF
TRBV10-3	TRBJ1-4	AIRVNEKLF
TRBV28	TRBJ2-7	ASTNRGTLSYEQY
TRBV7-8	TRBJ2-7	ASSTLQRYEQY
TRBV11-2	TRBJ2-5	ASSPRRQETQY
TRBV11-2	TRBJ2-5	ASSLDLAGVGETQY
TRBV6-2/TRBV6-3	TRBJ2-7	ASSSTGLRGGYEQY
TRBV7-8	TRBJ2-5	ASSLEAPVWGSKETQY
TRBV7-2	TRBJ2-2	ASTTYGAGELF
TRBV24-1	TRBJ1-1	ATSDHGSNTEAF
TRBV5-1	TRBJ1-2	ASSLKQGNYGYT
TRBV6-1	TRBJ2-1	ASVTGTSSYNEQF